Each of the 9 T cell receptor beta chains below was sequenced from the same sample in a study of glioma-infiltrating T cells after dendritic cell vaccination. Time point denoted: after dendritic cell vaccination, including at tumor progression/relapse. Profiling relied on immunoSEQ multiplex PCR, and the TCRdb table lists in-frame clones only, not all of them. Here the sample spans over 75,000 clones, approximately 75% being singletons. Material: blood, obtained after dendritic cell vaccination. The receptors here all came from a human donor with glioblastoma.

The J gene is TRBJ2-5, the V gene TRBV18; D is perhaps TRBD1 (5 bases). V lost 6 bases and J 1 base, leaving 9 bases between the germline ends. The CDR3 runs to 13 residues. In germline, CDR1 is KGHSH, CDR2 LQKENI. Here the CDR3 reads CASSDRVQETQYF. The CDR3, as DNA: TGTGCCAGCTCCGACAGAGTCCAAGAGACCCAGTACTTC.

In this sample, this clone turned up a few times. This chain uses TRBV6-6 with TRBJ1-5, with D possibly TRBD1 on 5 matching bases. Germline CDR1 reads MNHNY; CDR2 reads SVGAGI (reference sequence). Trimming left V 0 bases short and J 3 bases short, with 9 bases between. The CDR3 covers 15 residues. CDR3 sequence (DNA): TGTGCCAGCAGTTACTCTTCCAGGGTCAATCAGCCCCAGCATTTT. It is translated as CASSYSSRVNQPQHF.

This clone was counted only a few times. CDR3 sequence (DNA): TGTGCCAGTAGTTCGGGACAGGCCAAGCGGGGAGCTGAAGCTTTCTTT. Its translation is CASSSGQAKRGAEAFF. The genes are TRBV19 and TRBJ1-1; 8 bases map to TRBD1. CDR3 length: 16 amino acids. The trim removed 5 bases at V and 6 bases at J, leaving 14 bases unmatched. Germline V gives CDR1 LNHDA, CDR2 SQIVND (reference sequence).

J is TRBJ2-7 and V is TRBV7-6, with D possibly matching TRBD2 (7 bases). V was cut by 5 bases and J by 2 bases, with 16 bases left in between. The CDR3 loop spans 15 amino acids. Germline V CDR1 and CDR2: SGHVS, FNYEAQ. The CDR3 here is CASSQGEGGTYEQYF. CDR3 nucleotides: TGTGCCAGCAGCCAAGGGGAGGGGGGGACCTACGAGCAGTACTTC.

The rearrangement joins TRBV18 to TRBJ1-2, with 7 bases aligning to TRBD1. J was trimmed by 0 bases and V by 2 bases; bases with no gene match: 9. The CDR3 runs to 17 residues. The germline CDR1 and CDR2 sequences are KGHSH and LQKENI. The CDR3, as DNA: TGTGCCAGCTCACCAACGACAGGGCTACATCCTAACTATGGCTACACCTTC. It is translated as CASSPTTGLHPNYGYTF.

V and J are TRBV13 and TRBJ2-5; TRBD2 agrees at 8 bases. Germline lookup yields CDR1 PRHDT and CDR2 FYEKMQ (reference sequence). Losses at the gene ends were 4 bases for V and 5 bases for J; bases not matched to a gene: 9. This CDR3 has 15 amino acids. The CDR3 region is CASSSSGGGRETQYF. CDR3 nucleotides: TGTGCCAGCAGCTCAAGCGGGGGAGGGCGGGAGACCCAGTACTTC.

The chain is built from TRBV18 and TRBJ2-3; D is unclear. This CDR3 has 12 residues. Per the germline V gene, CDR1 is KGHSH and CDR2 is LQKENI. Between the trimmed V and J ends, which lost 5 bases and 0 bases, there was a span of 3 bases. The CDR3 spells CASSSSTDTQYF. In DNA form, the CDR3 reads TGTGCCAGCTCATCTAGCACAGATACGCAGTATTTT.

The chain recombines TRBV6-5 with TRBJ1-2; 8 bases map to TRBD1. With 2 bases clipped from V and 2 bases from J, the junction kept 4 bases outside the gene matches. Germline V gives CDR1 MNHEY, CDR2 SVGAGI. CDR3 length: 15 amino acids. The CDR3 sequence is CASSYTRTGNYGYTF. For the CDR3, the DNA is TGTGCCAGCAGTTACACTCGGACAGGGAACTATGGCTACACCTTC.

The chain combines TRBV4-2 with TRBJ2-7, with 7 bases aligning to TRBD1. The junction had 3 bases not matched to a gene; V was cut back by 0 bases and J by 4 bases. CDR1 and CDR2 from the germline V gene are LGHNA and YNFKEQ. This CDR3 region has 14 residues. In DNA, the CDR3 is TGTGCCAGCAGCCAAGACAGGGGGTTGTACGAGCAGTACTTC. Translation gives CASSQDRGLYEQYF.